These 19 T cell receptor beta chains share one sample of origin, sequenced in a study of cytomegalovirus exposure and HLA in healthy donors. TCRdb keeps only in-frame clones here, not all; method: immunoSEQ multiplex PCR. The sample has about 200,000 clones, roughly 82% seen once; the top ten hold more than 1.1%. Sequenced input: PBMCs. The receptors stem from a woman aged 18-29 years in good health and CMV-seronegative.

This clone came up once. This chain connects TRBV28 to TRBJ1-1; a weak D match, TRBD1 (5 bases). V dropped 6 bases and J dropped 11 bases, with 19 bases sitting between them. Germline values: CDR1 MDHEN, CDR2 SYDVKM. CDR3 length: 13 residues. In nucleotides, the CDR3 is TGTGCCAGCAGACAGACGCAGACCAGGGTGGCTTTCTTT. Translation: CASRQTQTRVAFF.

This chain connects TRBV7-6 to TRBJ1-5, with TRBD1 matching 7 bases. CDR3 length: 14 amino acids. The V segment lost 6 bases and the J segment 4 bases; nucleotides outside the gene matches: 6. Looked up from germline, CDR1 is SGHVS and CDR2 is FNYEAQ. The CDR3 DNA follows: TGTGCCAGCAGTCCGACAGGGACTAATCAGCCCCAGCATTTT. Translated: CASSPTGTNQPQHF.

This chain joins TRBV27 and TRBJ2-1; 9 bases fit TRBD1. The CDR3 length is 15 residues. The junction had 11 bases not matched to a gene; V was cut back by 6 bases and J by 8 bases. CDR1 is MNHEY, CDR2 SMNVEV, per germline (reference sequence). CDR3 coding DNA: TGTGCCAGCAGAAAAACGGGACAGGGTTTCCATGAGCAGTTCTTC. It specifies CASRKTGQGFHEQFF.

This chain links TRBV21-1 with TRBJ2-5; TRBD2 is the table's D call, not checked against the DNA. TRBV21-1 is an annotated pseudogene. The CDR3 spans 16 residues. CDR3 protein: CASSDGWAAEQETQYF. CDR3 coding DNA: TGTGCCAGCAGCGATGGGTGGGCAGCGGAACAAGAGACCCAGTACTTC.

The J gene is TRBJ2-1, the V gene TRBV6-1; TRBD2 matches at 7 bases. V dropped 11 bases and J dropped 6; count of bases not matched to a gene: 13. Per germline, CDR1 MNHNS and CDR2 SASEGT. This CDR3 is 14 amino acids long. The CDR3 sequence is CAGARTSLGNEQFF. CDR3 nucleotide sequence: TGTGCCGGAGCCCGGACTAGTCTCGGCAATGAGCAGTTCTTC.

The chain carries TRBV19 and TRBJ2-5, with TRBD2 matching 8 bases. Germline-derived CDR1 and CDR2 are LNHDA and SQIVND (reference sequence). The CDR3 covers 15 residues. V was pared by 4 bases and J by 0 bases, with 4 bases of the junction left unmatched. The CDR3 reads CASSTRGGYQETQYF. The CDR3 DNA follows: TGTGCCAGTAGTACCCGCGGGGGGTACCAAGAGACCCAGTACTTC.

J is TRBJ2-3 and V is TRBV11-1; 7 bases match TRBD2. V lost 2 bases and J lost 0; bases outside the gene matches: 2. Germline assignment: CDR1 SGHAT and CDR2 FQDESV (reference sequence). The CDR3 sequence is 15 residues long. DNA for the CDR3: TGTGCCAGCAGCTTACAGGGAGGGAGCACAGATACGCAGTATTTT. Translating it yields CASSLQGGSTDTQYF. Variable domain in full (rest from reference TRBV11-1 and TRBJ2-3): EAEVAQSPRYKITEKSQAVAFWCDPISGHATLYWYRQILGQGPELLVQFQDESVVDDSQLPKDRFSAERLKGVDSTLKIQPAELGDSAMYLCASSLQGGSTDTQYFGPGTRLTVL.

J is TRBJ1-2 and V is TRBV9, with 8 bases identical to TRBD1. The CDR3 spans 14 residues. The germline CDR1 and CDR2 sequences are SGDLS and YYNGEE. Trimming removed 3 bases from V and 8 bases from J; junction bases left unmatched: 9. The CDR3 nucleotides read TGTGCCAGCAGCGCATATCAGGGGGCGGAGGGCTACACCTTC. Protein sequence: CASSAYQGAEGYTF. The variable domain in full, completed from reference TRBV9 and TRBJ1-2, reads DSGVTQTPKHLITATGQRVTLRCSPRSGDLSVYWYQQSLDQGLQFLIQYYNGEERAKGNILERFSAQQFPDLHSELNLSSLELGDSALYFCASSAYQGAEGYTFGSGTRLTVV.

J is TRBJ2-4 and V is TRBV5-4; 7 bases are shared with TRBD1. The germline CDR1 and CDR2 sequences are SGHNT and YYREEE (reference sequence). J lost 0 bases, V lost 2 bases, and 5 bases had no gene match. The CDR3 runs 16 residues. CDR3 in DNA: TGTGCCAGCAGCTTTGCTCAGGGGGTAGCCAAAAACATTCAGTACTTC. This sequence encodes CASSFAQGVAKNIQYF.

V and J are TRBV30 and TRBJ1-1; D gene uncertain. The CDR3 covers 13 residues. Trimming left V 0 bases short and J 1 base short, with 6 bases between. Per germline, CDR1 GTSNPN and CDR2 SVGIG (reference sequence). As DNA, the CDR3 is TGTGCCTGGAGTGTAATCAGGAACACTGAAGCTTTCTTT. Encoded protein: CAWSVIRNTEAFF.

In this sample, this clone turned up once. The chain joins TRBV2 to TRBJ1-2; maybe TRBD1 (6 bases). Trimming shortened V by 0 bases and J by 4 bases, and 21 bases separated the two germline ends. The CDR3 contains 18 residues. From germline, CDR1 is SNHLY and CDR2 FYNNEI. As DNA, the CDR3 is TGTGCCAGCAGTGAAGCGTCCTTCCAGGGGACCTTGTTCTATGGCTACACCTTC. It translates to CASSEASFQGTLFYGYTF.

The V and J genes are TRBV6-5 and TRBJ2-3; TRBD1 aligns across 7 bases. Germline V gives CDR1 MNHEY, CDR2 SVGAGI. The CDR3 is made up of 14 amino acids. Unmatched junction bases numbered 2, after V lost 4 bases and J lost 1 base. The CDR3 protein is CASSWGTGTDTQYF. As DNA, the CDR3 is TGTGCCAGCAGTTGGGGGACAGGCACAGATACGCAGTATTTT.

V is TRBV15 and J is TRBJ2-5; D remains unclear. This CDR3 spans 14 amino acids. The V end was cut by 5 bases, the J end by 4 bases, with 14 bases between. Germline-derived CDR1 and CDR2 are LNHNV and YYDKDF (reference sequence). CDR3 sequence (DNA): TGTGCCACCAGCGTCCTGAGGAGTCTAGAGACCCAGTACTTC. Translating gives CATSVLRSLETQYF.

V gene TRBV19 combines with J gene TRBJ1-1; 7 positions match TRBD1. The V and J ends lost 6 bases and 5 bases, in that order; junction bases with no gene match: 9. Germline-derived CDR1 and CDR2 are LNHDA and SQIVND (reference sequence). The CDR3 consists of 14 residues. The CDR3 loop is CASREGARGTEAFF. DNA for the CDR3: TGTGCCAGTAGAGAGGGGGCGCGGGGTACTGAAGCTTTCTTT.

This rearrangement joins TRBV11-2 to TRBJ2-1; 13 bases align to TRBD2. Germline CDR1 reads SGHAT; CDR2 reads FQNNGV. V lost 0 bases to trimming and J lost 7 bases; unmatched junction nucleotides: 9. CDR3 length equals 18 residues. CDR3 nucleotides: TGTGCCAGCAGCTTAGACGTCGGACTAGCGGGGGCCTGGAATGAGCAGTTCTTC. Translating it yields CASSLDVGLAGAWNEQFF. Full variable domain (rest looked up from reference TRBV11-2 and TRBJ2-1): EAGVAQSPRYKIIEKRQSVAFWCNPISGHATLYWYQQILGQGPKLLIQFQNNGVVDDSQLPKDRFSAERLKGVDSTLKIQPAKLEDSAVYLCASSLDVGLAGAWNEQFFGPGTRLTVL.

The chain uses TRBV4-1 and TRBJ2-1, with D perhaps matching TRBD2 (6 bases). V shed 6 bases and J shed 0 bases, with 18 bases lying between them. In germline, CDR1 is MGHRA, CDR2 YSYEKL. The CDR3 extends over 17 amino acids. The DNA of the CDR3 is TGCGCCAGCAGGGCGCTAGCGACTACGAGCTCCTACAATGAGCAGTTCTTC. Translated, it gives CASRALATTSSYNEQFF.

This clone appeared a few times. This chain uses TRBV9 with TRBJ2-7; 7 bases align to TRBD1. The CDR3 loop spans 17 amino acids. V gave up 3 bases and J gave up 1 base; unmatched junction bases: 13. Germline assignment: CDR1 SGDLS and CDR2 YYNGEE. In DNA, the CDR3 is TGTGCCAGCAGCGCTAGACCCGGGACAGAAGGATCCTACGAGCAGTACTTC. It is translated as CASSARPGTEGSYEQYF.

The J gene is TRBJ1-2, the V gene TRBV27; TRBD1 matches at 8 bases. Trimming cost V 5 bases and J 8 bases; bases outside gene matches: 4. The CDR3 has 12 amino acids. The V gene's germline CDR1 is MNHEY and CDR2 SMNVEV (reference sequence). The CDR3 region is CASSPGQGGYTF. The CDR3 nucleotides read TGTGCCAGCAGTCCTGGACAGGGAGGCTACACCTTC.

Only a few counts were recorded for this clone. This rearrangement joins TRBV9 to TRBJ2-1, with 7 bases matching TRBD2. Germline CDR1 and CDR2: SGDLS and YYNGEE. V lost 4 bases and J lost 5; bases outside the gene matches: 3. The CDR3 consists of 13 residues. The CDR3 sequence: CASSSGNDNEQFF. In DNA form, the CDR3 reads TGTGCCAGCAGCAGCGGGAACGACAATGAGCAGTTCTTC.